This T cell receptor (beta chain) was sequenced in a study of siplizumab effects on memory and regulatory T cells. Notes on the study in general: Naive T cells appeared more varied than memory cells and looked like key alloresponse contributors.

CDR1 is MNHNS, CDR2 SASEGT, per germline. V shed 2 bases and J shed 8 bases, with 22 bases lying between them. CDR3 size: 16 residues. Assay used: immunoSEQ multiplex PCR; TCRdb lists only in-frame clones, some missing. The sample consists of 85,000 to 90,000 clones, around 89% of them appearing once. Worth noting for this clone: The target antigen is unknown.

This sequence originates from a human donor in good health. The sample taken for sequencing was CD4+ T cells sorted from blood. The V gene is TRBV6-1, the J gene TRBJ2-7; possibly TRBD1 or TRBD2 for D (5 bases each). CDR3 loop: CASSEWGGGQSGKQYF. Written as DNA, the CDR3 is TGTGCCAGCAGTGAATGGGGCGGCGGGCAATCGGGCAAGCAGTACTTC.